Each of the 22 T cell receptor beta chains below was sequenced from the same sample in a study of T and B cells in COVID-19 patients. Each TRB amplification used roughly 240-550 ng of genomic DNA from blood. BIOMED2 TRB-A/B primer pools were used in multiplex TRB PCR. TCRdb ran MiXCR on the multiplex PCR reads and lists one entry per CDR3 protein. Found here are 6,000 to 7,500 distinct CDR3 sequences, about 33% of them singletons; the top ten hold about a fifth. Material: blood. These receptors came from a human donor with active COVID-19.

This chain connects TRBV6-6 to TRBJ2-3; tentatively, D is TRBD2 (7 bases). This CDR3 region has 16 residues. CDR1 is MNHNY and CDR2 is SVGAGI in the germline V gene (reference sequence). V was pared by 5 bases and J by 5 bases, with 20 bases between. The CDR3 loop reads CASSPLGGGGEDTQYF. CDR3 bases: TGTGCCAGCAGTCCTTTGGGGGGGGGCGGAGAAGATACGCAGTATTTT.

Comments on this clonotype: One base away lies a much larger clone, so this may be a sequencing read error. The chain links TRBV19 to TRBJ2-2; D not certain. Trimming removed 5 bases from V and 4 bases from J, with 11 bases in between. The CDR3 has 14 amino acids. Germline CDR1 reads LNHDA; CDR2 reads SQIVND (reference sequence). The DNA for the CDR3 is TGTGCCAGTAGTTCTTACTCTACCACCGGGGAGCTGTTTTTT. Translated: CASSSYSTTGELFF.

By frequency in the sample, this clonotype is medium-sized. V usage is TRBV5-5 and J usage is TRBJ1-6, with 7 bases identical to TRBD1. This CDR3 spans 16 amino acids. After removal of 6 bases from V and 5 bases from J, the junction contained 11 bases not matched to a gene. CDR1 and CDR2 (germline): SGHKS, YYEKEE (reference sequence). CDR3 nucleotides: TGTGCCAGCACGGATTATGGGGACAGAAATAATTCACCCCTCCACTTT. It yields the protein CASTDYGDRNNSPLHF.

This clonotype turned up a few times. The J gene is TRBJ1-1, the V gene TRBV12-3 or TRBV12-4; TRBD1 might be the D (5 bases). The CDR3 contains 11 residues. Trimming shortened V by 6 bases and J by 7 bases, and 9 bases separated the two germline ends. This CDR3 reads CASRLTGEAFF. CDR3 DNA: TGTGCCAGCAGGCTAACAGGTGAAGCTTTCTTT.

The rearrangement uses TRBV19 and TRBJ2-2, with D perhaps TRBD1 (6 bases). The CDR3 extends over 14 amino acids. CDR1 LNHDA and CDR2 SQIVND come from the germline V gene (reference sequence). DNA of the CDR3: TGTGTTAGCAGCCTGGACAGAAACACCGGGGAGCTGTTTTTT. Encoded protein: CVSSLDRNTGELFF.

By sample share, this clonotype is medium-sized. V gene TRBV12-3 or TRBV12-4 combines with J gene TRBJ2-2; tentatively, D is TRBD1 (6 bases). This CDR3 has 12 residues. Trimming shortened V by 8 bases and J by 6 bases, and 10 bases separated the two germline ends. In DNA form, the CDR3 reads TGTGCCAGCCAGGGGTGGGCCGGGGAGCTGTTTTTT. Amino acid sequence: CASQGWAGELFF.

The table lists this clonotype with a few counts. The V gene is TRBV18, the J gene TRBJ2-7; tentatively, D is TRBD2 (6 bases). V was pared by 2 bases and J by 7 bases, with 9 bases between. The CDR3 runs to 12 residues. CDR1 KGHSH and CDR2 LQKENI come from the germline V gene. The CDR3 loop reads CASSPGTPEQYV. The DNA of the CDR3 is TGTGCCAGCTCACCAGGGACTCCGGAGCAGTACGTC.

Judged by abundance, this clonotype is medium-sized. This chain joins TRBV19 and TRBJ2-3; no firm D call. Trimming left V 8 bases short and J 1 base short, with 10 bases between. CDR3 size: 13 residues. Per the germline V gene, CDR1 is LNHDA and CDR2 is SQIVND (reference sequence). This chain's CDR3 is CASGLYGTDTQYF. DNA for the CDR3: TGTGCCAGTGGGTTATATGGCACAGATACGCAGTATTTT.

This clonotype came up a few times. V usage is TRBV12-3 or TRBV12-4 and J usage is TRBJ2-3, with 12 bases lining up with TRBD1. V lost 5 bases, J lost 6 bases, and 6 bases stayed unmatched. There are 15 residues in the CDR3. CDR3 coding DNA: TGTGCCAGCAGTAGAGGGACAGGGGGCGGGGATACGCAGTATTTT. It is translated as CASSRGTGGGDTQYF.

The chain employs TRBV27 and TRBJ2-4; D is unresolved. This CDR3 comprises 18 residues. Germline CDR1 MNHEY, CDR2 SMNVEV (reference sequence). V gave up 5 bases and J gave up 0 bases, with 20 bases separating them. Here the CDR3 reads CASSPILMGSLAKNIQYF. CDR3 sequence (DNA): TGTGCCAGCAGTCCTATTCTTATGGGCAGCTTAGCCAAAAACATTCAGTACTTC.

V and J are TRBV12-3 or TRBV12-4 and TRBJ1-2; 7 bases match TRBD1. Trimming took 2 bases from V and 4 from J; bases not matched to a gene: 19. This CDR3 has 19 residues. The CDR3 spells CASSLRGIGIRGGVYGYTF. In DNA form, the CDR3 reads TGTGCCAGCAGTTTAAGGGGGATCGGAATTCGAGGGGGCGTCTATGGCTACACCTTC.

This rearrangement joins TRBV6-5 to TRBJ1-5; 7 positions match TRBD1. The V gene's germline CDR1 is MNHEY and CDR2 SVGAGI. V shed 4 bases and J 2 bases; nucleotides not matched to a gene: 5. The CDR3 loop spans 15 amino acids. CDR3 loop: CASSSDRYGNQPQHF. CDR3 coding DNA: TGTGCCAGCAGTTCGGACAGGTACGGCAATCAGCCCCAGCATTTT.

This clonotype was detected a few times. The V and J genes are TRBV18 and TRBJ2-5, with 8 bases that match TRBD1. J gave up 4 bases and V 6 bases, and 10 bases lay outside the gene matches. This CDR3 comprises 15 residues. The germline gives CDR1 KGHSH, CDR2 LQKENI. The CDR3 region has the DNA TGTGCCAGCTCTCCATCAGGGGGCAATACAGAGACCCAGTACTTC. Amino acids: CASSPSGGNTETQYF.

This rearrangement joins TRBV11-1 to TRBJ1-2; no clear D gene. CDR3 size: 11 residues. CDR1 and CDR2 from the germline V gene are SGHAT and FQDESV (reference sequence). Trimming took 5 bases from V and 7 from J, leaving 8 bases between them. The CDR3 here is CASSAPSGYTF. For the CDR3, the DNA is TGTGCCAGCAGCGCGCCTTCTGGCTACACCTTC.

This clonotype was observed a few times. The rearrangement links TRBV6-6 to TRBJ1-3; tentatively, D is TRBD1 (5 bases). CDR3 length equals 16 residues. Per the germline V gene, CDR1 is MNHNY and CDR2 is SVGAGI (reference sequence). V was trimmed by 4 bases and J by 0 bases, leaving 13 bases between them. The CDR3 DNA sequence: TGTGCCAGCAGTTCCGGACAAGTGGCCTCTGGAAACACCATATATTTT. Its protein is CASSSGQVASGNTIYF.

The gene calls are TRBV6-5 and TRBJ1-2; D unresolved. The V end lost 0 bases, the J end lost 10 bases, and 15 bases lay between the germline ends. This CDR3 comprises 14 residues. Germline values: CDR1 MNHEY, CDR2 SVGAGI. The chain's CDR3 is CASSYSETPYNYTF. Here the CDR3 DNA reads TGTGCCAGCAGTTACTCAGAGACACCCTATAACTACACCTTC.

The V gene is TRBV6-1, the J gene TRBJ2-7, with D perhaps matching TRBD1 or TRBD2 (5 bases each). The CDR3 extends over 13 amino acids. Germline CDR1 and CDR2: MNHNS and SASEGT. Between the trimmed V and J ends, which lost 0 bases and 9 bases, there was a span of 12 bases. In nucleotides, the CDR3 is TGTGCCAGCAGTGAAGCGGAGGCAGGGAGGCAGTACGTC. It specifies CASSEAEAGRQYV.

The chain combines TRBV10-3 with TRBJ1-4; D is perhaps TRBD1 (5 bases). Germline lookup yields CDR1 ENHRY and CDR2 SYGVKD. Trimming took off 0 bases at V and 3 bases at J, with 11 bases between the two ends. The CDR3 covers 16 residues. Here the CDR3 DNA reads TGTGCCATCAGTGAGTCGGGGCCGGAAGCTAATGAAAAACTGTTTTTT. As protein: CAISESGPEANEKLFF.

This clonotype was counted between two and nine times. This rearrangement joins TRBV7-6 to TRBJ1-3; possibly TRBD1 for D (5 bases). V was cut by 3 bases and J by 0 bases, with 9 bases left in between. The CDR3 totals 15 residues. The germline V gene encodes CDR1 SGHVS and CDR2 FNYEAQ. The CDR3 sequence: CASSLGRSSGNTIYF. The CDR3 DNA follows: TGTGCCAGCAGCTTGGGACGGAGCTCTGGAAACACCATATATTTT. Looking up the rest from reference TRBV7-6 and TRBJ1-3 gives the full variable domain: GAGVSQSPRYKVTKRGQDVALRCDPISGHVSLYWYRQALGQGPEFLTYFNYEAQQDKSGLPNDRFSAERPEGSISTLTIQRTEQRDSAMYRCASSLGRSSGNTIYFGEGSWLTVV.

The chain couples TRBV6-5 to TRBJ2-6; TRBD2 agrees at 8 bases. The germline CDR1 and CDR2 sequences are MNHEY and SVGAGI. J gave up 0 bases and V 2 bases, and 0 bases lay outside the gene matches. The CDR3 is 16 amino acids. The CDR3 DNA is TGTGCCAGCAGTTACCGGGGGGGCTCTGGGGCCAACGTCCTGACTTTC. Its translation: CASSYRGGSGANVLTF.

The rearrangement links TRBV13 to TRBJ2-5, with TRBD1 identical over 7 bases. Germline CDR1 is PRHDT and CDR2 is FYEKMQ (reference sequence). The CDR3 is made up of 15 amino acids. The ends lost 3 bases at V and 5 bases at J; junction bases unmatched: 9. CDR3 DNA: TGTGCCAGCAGCTTGGGCCAGGGGGAGTTCGAGACCCAGTACTTC. It is translated as CASSLGQGEFETQYF.

By share of the sample, this clonotype is medium-sized. As DNA, the CDR3 is TGTGCCAGTAGTATAGGGGGGGACACAGATACGCAGTATTTT. This translates into CASSIGGDTDTQYF. J is TRBJ2-3 and V is TRBV19; maybe TRBD2 (6 bases). The CDR3 is made up of 14 amino acids. The V end lost 1 base, the J end lost 2 bases, and 7 bases lay between the germline ends. Germline values: CDR1 LNHDA, CDR2 SQIVND (reference sequence).